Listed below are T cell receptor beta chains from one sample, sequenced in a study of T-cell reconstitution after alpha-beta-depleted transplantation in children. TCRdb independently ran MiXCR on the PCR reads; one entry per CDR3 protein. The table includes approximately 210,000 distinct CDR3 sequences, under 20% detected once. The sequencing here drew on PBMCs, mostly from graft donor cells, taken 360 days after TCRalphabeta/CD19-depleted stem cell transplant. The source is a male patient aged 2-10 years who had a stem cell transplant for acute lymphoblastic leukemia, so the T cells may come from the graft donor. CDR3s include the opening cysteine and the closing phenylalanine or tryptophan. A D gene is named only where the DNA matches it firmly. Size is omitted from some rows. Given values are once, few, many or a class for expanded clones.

CASTREVAGELFF,TGTGCCAGCACGAGGGAGGTCGCCGGGGAGCTGTTTTTT,TRBJ2-2,NA,NA,TRBV2
CASSFGGGETQYF,TGTGCCAGCAGTTTTGGGGGCGGGGAGACCCAGTACTTC,TRBJ2-5,NA,many,TRBV27
CSVGLDLTDTQYF,TGCAGCGTTGGGCTAGACCTCACAGATACGCAGTATTTT,TRBJ2-3,NA,few,TRBV29-1
CSVGLVWETQYF,TGCAGCGTTGGGTTAGTGTGGGAGACCCAGTACTTC,TRBJ2-5,NA,NA,TRBV29-1
CASSLYGGNTDTQYF,TGTGCCAGCAGTTTATACGGGGGCAACACAGATACGCAGTATTTT,TRBJ2-3,NA,NA,TRBV12-3/TRBV12-4
CASSQEVVYEQYF,TGCGCCAGCAGCCAAGAAGTAGTATACGAGCAGTACTTC,TRBJ2-7,NA,NA,TRBV4-3
CASSLVGQRAYNEQFF,TGTGCCAGCAGCTTAGTTGGGCAGAGAGCCTACAATGAGCAGTTCTTC,TRBJ2-1,NA,many,TRBV7-7
CASSTTGGASGNTIYF,TGTGCCAGCAGCACGACAGGGGGCGCTTCTGGAAACACCATATATTTT,TRBJ1-3,TRBD1,NA,TRBV7-9
CSAGTALNQPQHF,TGCAGTGCTGGGACTGCCCTCAATCAGCCCCAGCATTTT,TRBJ1-5,NA,many,TRBV20-1
CAISAGQGTDTQYF,TGTGCCATCAGTGCGGGACAGGGCACAGATACGCAGTATTTT,TRBJ2-3,TRBD1,many,TRBV10-3
CASSSGQTRTYEQYF,TGTGCCAGCAGTTCTGGACAGACGCGGACCTACGAGCAGTACTTC,TRBJ2-7,NA,few,TRBV27
CASSPGLGTANTGELFF,TGCGCCAGCAGCCCTGGGTTAGGGACAGCGAACACCGGGGAGCTGTTTTTT,TRBJ2-2,TRBD1,NA,TRBV4-3
CASSSDMNTEAFF,TGTGCCAGCAGTTCAGACATGAACACTGAAGCTTTCTTT,TRBJ1-1,NA,few,TRBV6-5
CASSLVRLAGGTNTGELFF,TGCGCCAGCAGCTTGGTACGACTAGCGGGGGGGACGAACACCGGGGAGCTGTTTTTT,TRBJ2-2,TRBD2,NA,TRBV5-1
CAWSQIWPKNTEAFF,TGTGCCTGGAGTCAGATTTGGCCGAAGAACACTGAAGCTTTCTTT,TRBJ1-1,NA,NA,TRBV30
CASEGAARFSYEQYF,TGTGCCAGCGAGGGGGCGGCTAGATTCTCCTACGAGCAGTACTTC,TRBJ2-7,TRBD1,few,TRBV28
CASSESGVSGNTIYF,TGCGCCAGCAGTGAGTCGGGGGTATCAGGAAACACCATATATTTT,TRBJ1-3,NA,NA,TRBV10-2
CASSYSLGARSTDTQYF,TGTGCCAGCAGTTATTCACTGGGGGCCAGAAGCACAGATACGCAGTATTTT,TRBJ2-3,NA,NA,TRBV6-2/TRBV6-3
CASSRDLVETQYF,TGTGCCAGCAGCCGAGACTTAGTGGAGACCCAGTACTTC,TRBJ2-5,NA,few,TRBV5-6
CASSERGQSTDTQYF,TGTGCCAGCAGTGAAAGGGGACAGAGCACAGATACGCAGTATTTT,TRBJ2-3,TRBD1,many,TRBV2
CASSLWTSGTVTDTQYF,TGTGCCAGCAGCTTATGGACTAGCGGGACCGTCACAGATACGCAGTATTTT,TRBJ2-3,TRBD2,many,TRBV5-4
CASTRTDRYYSYNEQFF,TGTGCCAGCACCCGGACTGATAGATACTACTCCTACAATGAGCAGTTCTTC,TRBJ2-1,NA,few,TRBV12-3/TRBV12-4
CASSKVRQANTEAFF,TGTGCCAGCAGCAAAGTCCGGCAGGCGAACACTGAAGCTTTCTTT,TRBJ1-1,NA,few,TRBV21-1
CASSLTGLGTEAFF,TGCGCCAGCAGCTTGACAGGGCTGGGCACTGAAGCTTTCTTT,TRBJ1-1,NA,NA,TRBV5-1
CASSFGLEQFF,TGTGCCAGCAGTTTCGGACTAGAGCAGTTCTTC,TRBJ2-1,NA,few,TRBV6-2/TRBV6-3
CASSQDFQGEPQHF,TGTGCCAGCAGCCAAGATTTTCAGGGGGAGCCCCAGCATTTT,TRBJ1-5,TRBD1,NA,TRBV3-1
CASLFRWDTGELFF,TGTGCCAGCTTATTTCGGTGGGACACCGGGGAGCTGTTTTTT,TRBJ2-2,NA,few,TRBV2
CASSPPTGAFVYEQYF,TGTGCCAGCAGCCCCCCCACAGGAGCTTTCGTCTACGAGCAGTACTTC,TRBJ2-7,NA,few,TRBV7-9
CSGGGQGGADTQYF,TGCAGTGGTGGAGGGCAGGGGGGCGCAGATACGCAGTATTTT,TRBJ2-3,NA,few,TRBV20-1
CASSQVVLGEETQYF,TGCGCCAGCAGCCAAGTGGTCCTCGGAGAGGAGACCCAGTACTTC,TRBJ2-5,NA,few,TRBV4-1
CASSRNARGTGELFF,TGTGCCAGCAGTCGCAACGCGAGGGGAACCGGGGAGCTGTTTTTT,TRBJ2-2,NA,few,TRBV3-1
CSVDRQQETQYF,TGCAGCGTTGACCGGCAACAAGAGACCCAGTACTTC,TRBJ2-5,NA,many,TRBV29-1
CAWGSGADTQYF,TGTGCCTGGGGGTCCGGGGCAGATACGCAGTATTTT,TRBJ2-3,NA,NA,TRBV30
CASSPGLDQETQYF,TGTGCCAGCTCACCAGGATTGGACCAAGAGACCCAGTACTTC,TRBJ2-5,NA,NA,TRBV18
CASTLDRDRQPQHF,TGTGCCAGTACCCTTGACAGGGATAGGCAGCCCCAGCATTTT,TRBJ1-5,TRBD1,few,TRBV19
CASSFVAGKSTDTQYF,TGTGCCAGCAGTTTTGTGGCAGGGAAAAGCACAGATACGCAGTATTTT,TRBJ2-3,NA,NA,TRBV12-3/TRBV12-4
CASSPLGEDAGNTEAFF,TGTGCCAGCTCACCCCTTGGGGAGGACGCAGGGAACACTGAAGCTTTCTTT,TRBJ1-1,NA,NA,TRBV18
CATLRRQGLVWANVLTF,TGTGCCACCTTGAGAAGACAGGGATTAGTGTGGGCCAACGTCCTGACTTTC,TRBJ2-6,TRBD1,NA,TRBV10-3
CASSQPIFGGNSYEQYF,TGCGCCAGCAGCCAGCCCATATTTGGCGGTAACTCCTACGAGCAGTACTTC,TRBJ2-7,NA,NA,TRBV4-1
CSARDNGREWETQYF,TGCAGTGCTAGAGATAATGGGCGGGAATGGGAGACCCAGTACTTC,TRBJ2-5,NA,few,TRBV20-1
CASSFLTSYEQYF,TGTGCCAGCAGTTTCTTGACTTCCTACGAGCAGTACTTC,TRBJ2-7,NA,NA,TRBV12-3/TRBV12-4
CASSLGSQGSNSPLHF,TGTGCCAGCAGCTTAGGTTCTCAGGGATCAAATTCACCCCTCCACTTT,TRBJ1-6,NA,many,TRBV7-2
CSVVQGYQETQYF,TGCAGCGTTGTTCAGGGCTACCAAGAGACCCAGTACTTC,TRBJ2-5,NA,few,TRBV29-1
CASSLAGGAADTQYF,TGTGCCAGCAGCTTGGCCGGGGGGGCGGCAGATACGCAGTATTTT,TRBJ2-3,TRBD2,NA,TRBV7-2
CAIRTTDTQYF,TGTGCCATCAGGACGACAGATACGCAGTATTTT,TRBJ2-3,NA,few,TRBV10-3
CASSQDYRNLNTGELFF,TGCGCCAGCAGCCAAGATTACCGAAACCTGAACACCGGGGAGCTGTTTTTT,TRBJ2-2,NA,NA,TRBV4-3
CASAPGLRAHEQFF,TGTGCCAGCGCACCCGGGCTCAGGGCCCATGAGCAGTTCTTC,TRBJ2-1,NA,few,TRBV3-1
CASSPTGGAGSPLHF,TGTGCCAGCAGCCCCACAGGGGGCGCGGGCTCACCCCTCCACTTT,TRBJ1-6,TRBD1,few,TRBV3-1
CASSPDRGVNTGELFF,TGTGCCAGCAGTCCCGACAGGGGTGTGAACACCGGGGAGCTGTTTTTT,TRBJ2-2,TRBD1,few,TRBV27